The 20 T cell receptor beta chains below were found in one sample sequenced in a study of T cell responses to AZD1222 COVID-19 vaccine. Only in-frame clones appear in the TCRdb table, and some are missing; sequencing was by immunoSEQ multiplex PCR. The sample shows some 42,000 clones, approximately 88% of them seen only once. Sequenced here: peripheral blood, sampled 28 days after the second AZD1222 dose. Receptors originate from an adult who received the AZD1222 COVID-19 vaccine.

J is TRBJ2-5 and V is TRBV14; 13 bases agree with TRBD2. The ends lost 3 bases at V and 2 bases at J; junction bases unmatched: 9. Per germline, CDR1 SGHDN and CDR2 FVKESK. There are 18 residues in the CDR3. CDR3 region: CASSHYKGLAGKQETQYF. DNA for the CDR3: TGTGCCAGCAGCCACTATAAGGGACTAGCGGGGAAGCAAGAGACCCAGTACTTC.

The chain links TRBV12-3 or TRBV12-4 to TRBJ1-5; 8 bases agree with TRBD1. This CDR3 region has 13 residues. V dropped 7 bases and J dropped 5; count of bases not matched to a gene: 4. In nucleotides, the CDR3 is TGTGCCAGCACCACGACAGGGGATCAGCCCCAGCATTTT. This translates into CASTTTGDQPQHF.

The chain couples TRBV27 to TRBJ2-3; D is unresolved. V dropped 5 bases and J dropped 2 bases, with 5 bases sitting between them. Germline CDR1 and CDR2: MNHEY and SMNVEV (reference sequence). There are 12 residues in the CDR3. DNA for the CDR3: TGTGCCAGCAGTGACAACACAGATACGCAGTATTTT. Translation: CASSDNTDTQYF.

The rearrangement links TRBV28 to TRBJ1-2, with 10 bases lining up with TRBD1. The CDR3 consists of 16 residues. In germline, CDR1 is MDHEN, CDR2 SYDVKM. J was trimmed by 4 bases and V by 2 bases; bases with no gene match: 7. The CDR3 DNA reads TGTGCCAGCAGTTTACGCTGGACAGGGGGAAGCTATGGCTACACCTTC. Translated, it gives CASSLRWTGGSYGYTF.

CDR3 coding DNA: TGTGCCAGCAGTTCGGGACTAGCGGGGGGTAACAATGAGCAGTTCTTC. Its protein is CASSSGLAGGNNEQFF. The chain has TRBV28 and TRBJ2-1, with TRBD2 matching 15 bases. The CDR3 loop spans 16 amino acids. Germline values: CDR1 MDHEN, CDR2 SYDVKM. The J segment lost 5 bases and the V segment lost 4 bases, leaving 3 bases of the junction unmatched. Using reference TRBV28 and TRBJ2-1 for the parts outside the CDR3, the full variable domain is DVKVTQSSRYLVKRTGEKVFLECVQDMDHENMFWYRQDPGLGLRLIYFSYDVKMKEKGDIPEGYSVSREKKERFSLILESASTNQTSMYLCASSSGLAGGNNEQFFGPGTRLTVL.

This rearrangement joins TRBV29-1 to TRBJ1-2, with 8 bases lining up with TRBD1. With V trimmed by 5 bases and J by 0 bases, 5 bases remained unmatched. Germline loops: CDR1 SQVTM, CDR2 ANQGSEA. This CDR3 has 14 residues. For the CDR3, the DNA is TGCAGCGTTTGGACAGGGCAAACTAACTATGGCTACACCTTC. Protein: CSVWTGQTNYGYTF.

The chain has TRBV18 and TRBJ2-1; unclear D gene. The CDR3 is 16 amino acids. Germline V lookup: CDR1 KGHSH, CDR2 LQKENI. The germline V and J ends were trimmed by 6 bases and 0 bases, with 15 bases remaining between them. This CDR3 is CASSHQRLSSYNEQFF. The CDR3 DNA reads TGTGCCAGCTCCCACCAGCGTCTCAGCTCCTACAATGAGCAGTTCTTC.

This chain joins TRBV5-6 and TRBJ2-5; 10 bases match TRBD2. There are 15 residues in the CDR3. Germline lookup yields CDR1 SGHDT and CDR2 YYEEEE. The junction had 9 bases not matched to a gene; V was cut back by 5 bases and J by 5 bases. CDR3 nucleotides: TGTGCCAGCAGGAAACCAGCGGGGGGGCGCGAGACCCAGTACTTC. This sequence encodes CASRKPAGGRETQYF. Looking up the rest from reference TRBV5-6 and TRBJ2-5 gives the full variable domain: DAGVTQSPTHLIKTRGQQVTLRCSPKSGHDTVSWYQQALGQGPQFIFQYYEEEERQRGNFPDRFSGHQFPNYSSELNVNALLLGDSALYLCASRKPAGGRETQYFGPGTRLLVL.

This chain links TRBV6-4 with TRBJ2-7, with a weak D call TRBD1 (7 bases). The CDR3 has 13 residues. From germline, CDR1 is MRHNA and CDR2 SNTAGT. V was cut by 5 bases and J by 3 bases, with 11 bases left in between. The CDR3 nucleotides are TGTGCCAGCAGTTTGCAGGGGGGCTACGAGCAGTACTTC. It translates to CASSLQGGYEQYF.

This clone appeared a few times. At one boundary the junction diverges from the germline segment, which might be a read error. The rearrangement joins TRBV5-6 to TRBJ1-2, with no clear D. Germline V gives CDR1 SGHDT, CDR2 YYEEEE. This CDR3 has 12 residues. CDR3 loop: CASSGNLWAVEF. The CDR3 nucleotides read TGTGCCAGCAGCGGTAACCTTTGGGCCGTCGAGTTC. Variable domain in full (rest from reference TRBV5-6 and TRBJ1-2): DAGVTQSPTHLIKTRGQQVTLRCSPKSGHDTVSWYQQALGQGPQFIFQYYEEEERQRGNFPDRFSGHQFPNYSSELNVNALLLGDSALYLCASSGNLWAVEFGSGTRLTVV.

The sample holds one count of this clone. J is TRBJ2-6 and V is TRBV5-6, with 9 bases aligning to TRBD1. There are 18 residues in the CDR3. Per the germline V gene, CDR1 is SGHDT and CDR2 is YYEEEE. After removal of 4 bases from V and 0 bases from J, the junction contained 8 bases not matched to a gene. The CDR3 protein is CASSPGQGTHSGANVLTF. CDR3 bases: TGTGCCAGCAGCCCGGGACAGGGAACCCACTCTGGGGCCAACGTCCTGACTTTC. The full variable domain, completed using reference TRBV5-6 and TRBJ2-6, is DAGVTQSPTHLIKTRGQQVTLRCSPKSGHDTVSWYQQALGQGPQFIFQYYEEEERQRGNFPDRFSGHQFPNYSSELNVNALLLGDSALYLCASSPGQGTHSGANVLTFGAGSRLTVL.

The rearrangement links TRBV9 to TRBJ2-7; the match to TRBD2 covers 8 bases. V shed 2 bases, J shed 7 bases, and the junction held 11 bases outside the gene matches. There are 15 residues in the CDR3. The germline gives CDR1 SGDLS, CDR2 YYNGEE. CDR3 loop: CASSVGRGGLREQYF. In DNA form, the CDR3 reads TGTGCCAGCAGCGTGGGTCGCGGGGGGCTGAGAGAGCAGTACTTC.

The chain links TRBV28 to TRBJ1-2, with a possible D match to TRBD1 (5 bases). V lost 6 bases to trimming and J lost 4 bases, with 15 bases between them. Looked up from germline, CDR1 is MDHEN and CDR2 is SYDVKM. The CDR3 consists of 14 residues. The chain's CDR3 is CASRGGPTLYGYTF. In nucleotides, the CDR3 is TGTGCCAGCAGGGGGGGACCGACCCTCTATGGCTACACCTTC.

The rearrangement uses TRBV9 and TRBJ2-5; TRBD1 agrees at 7 bases. J was trimmed by 5 bases and V by 1 base; bases with no gene match: 8. The germline gives CDR1 SGDLS, CDR2 YYNGEE. The CDR3 is 15 residues long. CDR3 in amino acids: CASSVMNRGGETQYF. Here the CDR3 DNA reads TGTGCCAGCAGCGTAATGAACAGGGGTGGCGAGACCCAGTACTTC.

The gene calls are TRBV15 and TRBJ1-5; D gene uncertain. V lost 1 base and J 5 bases, leaving 6 bases between the germline ends. Germline V gene lookup returns CDR1 LNHNV and CDR2 YYDKDF (reference sequence). CDR3 length: 13 amino acids. The DNA of the CDR3 is TGTGCCACCAGCAGAGGCGAAGATCAGCCCCAGCATTTT. It is translated as CATSRGEDQPQHF. Combining the CDR3 with reference TRBV15 and TRBJ1-5 gives the whole variable domain DAMVIQNPRYQVTQFGKPVTLSCSQTLNHNVMYWYQQKSSQAPKLLFHYYDKDFNNEADTPDNFQSRRPNTSFCFLDIRSPGLGDTAMYLCATSRGEDQPQHFGDGTRLSIL.

The chain employs TRBV6-5 and TRBJ2-7; maybe TRBD2 (5 bases). Germline lookup yields CDR1 MNHEY and CDR2 SVGAGI. The CDR3 totals 14 residues. The ends were cut back, 7 bases at V and 2 bases at J, with 15 bases in the middle. The CDR3, as DNA: TGTGCCAGCACCGAGGGCCCAAGGCCCTACGAGCAGTACTTC. Its translation is CASTEGPRPYEQYF.

The chain recombines TRBV28 with TRBJ1-1; perhaps TRBD1 as D (6 bases). The CDR3 spans 13 residues. Trimming left V 3 bases short and J 7 bases short, with 12 bases between. Per the germline V gene, CDR1 is MDHEN and CDR2 is SYDVKM. CDR3 region: CASSFPGQFEAFF. DNA for the CDR3: TGTGCCAGCAGTTTCCCAGGACAGTTTGAAGCTTTCTTT.

V gene TRBV10-3 combines with J gene TRBJ1-1; possible D gene TRBD1, 6 bases. The CDR3 has 14 residues. Germline V CDR1 and CDR2: ENHRY, SYGVKD. Trimming took 4 bases from V and 6 from J, leaving 15 bases between them. In DNA, the CDR3 is TGTGCCATCAGTGGTTTGCAGGGGAGGCCTGAAGCTTTCTTT. It codes for CAISGLQGRPEAFF.

This clone was seen a few times. The chain carries TRBV4-1 and TRBJ2-7; D is undetermined. The V and J ends lost 1 base and 3 bases respectively, with 10 bases between them. The CDR3 totals 14 residues. From germline, CDR1 is MGHRA and CDR2 YSYEKL. CDR3 amino acids: CASSQATGGYEQYF. The CDR3 DNA reads as TGCGCCAGCAGCCAAGCGACGGGCGGCTACGAGCAGTACTTC.

V gene TRBV25-1 combines with J gene TRBJ2-2; a weak D match, TRBD1 (6 bases). The CDR3 spans 14 residues. V was cut by 6 bases and J by 1 base, with 9 bases left in between. Germline loops: CDR1 MGHDK, CDR2 SYGVNS. CDR3 sequence reads: CASRGQMNTGELFF. As DNA, the CDR3 is TGTGCCAGCAGAGGACAGATGAACACCGGGGAGCTGTTTTTT.